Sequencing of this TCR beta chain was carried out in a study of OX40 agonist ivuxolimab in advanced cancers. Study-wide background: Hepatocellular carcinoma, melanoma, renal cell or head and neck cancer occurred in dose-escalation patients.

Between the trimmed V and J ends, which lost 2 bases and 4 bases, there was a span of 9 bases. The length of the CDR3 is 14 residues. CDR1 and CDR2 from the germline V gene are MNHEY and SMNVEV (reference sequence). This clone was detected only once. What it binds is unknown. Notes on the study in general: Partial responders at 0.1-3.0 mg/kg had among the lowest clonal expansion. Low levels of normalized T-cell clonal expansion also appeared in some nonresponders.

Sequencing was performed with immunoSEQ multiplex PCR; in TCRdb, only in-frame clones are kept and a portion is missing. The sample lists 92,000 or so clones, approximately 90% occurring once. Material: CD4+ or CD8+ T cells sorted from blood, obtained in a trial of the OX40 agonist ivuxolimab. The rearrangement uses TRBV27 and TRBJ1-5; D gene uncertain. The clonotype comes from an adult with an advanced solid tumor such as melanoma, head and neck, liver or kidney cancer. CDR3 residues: CASSLAGRNQPQHF. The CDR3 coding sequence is TGTGCCAGCAGTTTAGCGGGTCGGAATCAGCCCCAGCATTTT.